The following is a TCR beta chain sequence with its context. The target antigen is unknown. The germline V gene has CDR1 SGHTA and CDR2 FQGNSA. V shed 1 base and J shed 3 bases, with 10 bases lying between them. The CDR3 sequence is 15 residues long. The sample is drawn from a study of early stage breast cancer tumors. General observations from the study: Chain pairing and CD4, CD8 or FOXP3 expression were not captured. In about 90% of the 16 patients, blood comparison separated tumor from normal breast.

Each sample had two DNA replicates, roughly 0.5 ug blood or around 1.6 ug tissue. Profiling relied on immunoSEQ multiplex PCR, and the TCRdb table lists in-frame clones only, not all of them. The table records tens of thousands of clones, about three quarters of them present only once. Input material: blood. The chain couples TRBV7-2 to TRBJ1-5, with D unresolved. This clonotype was sampled from a person aged 50-59 years with breast cancer. The CDR3 sequence is CASSLDWAVNQPQHF. DNA for the CDR3: TGTGCCAGCAGCTTAGATTGGGCAGTCAATCAGCCCCAGCATTTT.